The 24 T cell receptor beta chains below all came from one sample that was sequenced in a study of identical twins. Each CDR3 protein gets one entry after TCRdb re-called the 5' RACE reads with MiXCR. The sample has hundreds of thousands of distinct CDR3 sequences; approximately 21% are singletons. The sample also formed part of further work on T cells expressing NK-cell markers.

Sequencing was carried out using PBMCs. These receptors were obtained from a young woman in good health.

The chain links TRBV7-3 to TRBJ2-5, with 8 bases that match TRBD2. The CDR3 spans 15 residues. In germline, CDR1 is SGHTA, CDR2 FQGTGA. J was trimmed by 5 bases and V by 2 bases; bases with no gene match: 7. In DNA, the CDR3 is TGTGCCAGCAGCTTATTCGCGGGGGGTCGCGAGACCCAGTACTTC. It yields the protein CASSLFAGGRETQYF.

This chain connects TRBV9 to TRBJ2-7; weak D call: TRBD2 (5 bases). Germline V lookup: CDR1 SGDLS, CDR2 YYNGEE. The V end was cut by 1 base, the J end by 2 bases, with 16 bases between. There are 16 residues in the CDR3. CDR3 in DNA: TGTGCCAGCAGCGTATTTACGCGGGCCGCCACCTACGAGCAGTACTTC. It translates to CASSVFTRAATYEQYF.

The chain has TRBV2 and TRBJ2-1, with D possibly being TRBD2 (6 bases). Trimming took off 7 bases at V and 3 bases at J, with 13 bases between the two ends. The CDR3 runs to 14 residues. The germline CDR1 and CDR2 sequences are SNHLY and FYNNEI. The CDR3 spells CASMISGLYNEQFF. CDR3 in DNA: TGTGCCAGCATGATTAGCGGCCTCTACAATGAGCAGTTCTTC.

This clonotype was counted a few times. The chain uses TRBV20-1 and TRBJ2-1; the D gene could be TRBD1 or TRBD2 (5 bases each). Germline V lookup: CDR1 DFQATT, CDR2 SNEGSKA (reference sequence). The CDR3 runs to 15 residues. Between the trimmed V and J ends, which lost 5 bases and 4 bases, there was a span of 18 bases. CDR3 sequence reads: CSAPGPSRGYNEQFF. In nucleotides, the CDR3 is TGCAGTGCTCCAGGACCGTCGAGGGGTTACAATGAGCAGTTCTTC.

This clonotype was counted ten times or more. The chain's CDR3 is CASNLGRVSAKNIQYF. For the CDR3, the DNA is TGTGCCAGCAACCTGGGTAGGGTTAGCGCCAAAAACATTCAGTACTTC. J is TRBJ2-4 and V is TRBV6-1, with D uncertain. V lost 7 bases, J lost 1 base, and 17 bases lay in between. Germline CDR1 and CDR2: MNHNS and SASEGT. This CDR3 has 16 residues.

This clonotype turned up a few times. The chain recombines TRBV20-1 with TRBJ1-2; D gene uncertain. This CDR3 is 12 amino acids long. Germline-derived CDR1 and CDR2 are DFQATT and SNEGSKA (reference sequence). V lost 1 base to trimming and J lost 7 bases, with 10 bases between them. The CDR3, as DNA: TGCAGTGCTAGAGCCGTCCCACTTGGCTACACCTTC. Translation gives CSARAVPLGYTF.

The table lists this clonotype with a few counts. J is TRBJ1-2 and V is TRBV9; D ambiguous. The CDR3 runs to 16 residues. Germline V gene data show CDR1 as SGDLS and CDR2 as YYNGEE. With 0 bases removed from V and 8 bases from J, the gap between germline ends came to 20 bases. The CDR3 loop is CASSVEGRLPPRGYTF. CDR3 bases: TGTGCCAGCAGCGTAGAAGGGAGGCTCCCCCCGAGGGGCTACACCTTC.

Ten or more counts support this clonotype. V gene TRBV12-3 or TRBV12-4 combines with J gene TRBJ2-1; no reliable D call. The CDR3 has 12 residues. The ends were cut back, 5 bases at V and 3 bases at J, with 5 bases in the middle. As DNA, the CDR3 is TGTGCCAGCAGTGTAAACTACAATGAGCAGTTCTTC. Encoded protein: CASSVNYNEQFF.

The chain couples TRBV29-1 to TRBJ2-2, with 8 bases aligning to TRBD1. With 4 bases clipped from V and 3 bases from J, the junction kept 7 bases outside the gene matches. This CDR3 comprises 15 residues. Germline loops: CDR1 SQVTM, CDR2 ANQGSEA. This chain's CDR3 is CSVGGDRPYTGELFF. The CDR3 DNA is TGCAGCGTTGGAGGGGACAGGCCATACACCGGGGAGCTGTTTTTT.

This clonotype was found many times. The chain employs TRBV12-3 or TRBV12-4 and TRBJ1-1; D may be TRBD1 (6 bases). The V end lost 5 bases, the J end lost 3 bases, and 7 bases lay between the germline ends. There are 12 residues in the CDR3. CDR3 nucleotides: TGTGCCAGCAGTGCAGGGGACACTGAAGCTTTCTTT. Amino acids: CASSAGDTEAFF.

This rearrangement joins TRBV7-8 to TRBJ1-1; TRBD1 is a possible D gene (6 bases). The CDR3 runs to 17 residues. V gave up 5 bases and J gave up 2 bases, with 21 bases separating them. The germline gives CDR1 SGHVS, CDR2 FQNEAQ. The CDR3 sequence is CASSPRRGSISNTEAFF. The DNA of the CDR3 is TGTGCCAGCAGCCCAAGGAGGGGGTCCATATCCAACACTGAAGCTTTCTTT.

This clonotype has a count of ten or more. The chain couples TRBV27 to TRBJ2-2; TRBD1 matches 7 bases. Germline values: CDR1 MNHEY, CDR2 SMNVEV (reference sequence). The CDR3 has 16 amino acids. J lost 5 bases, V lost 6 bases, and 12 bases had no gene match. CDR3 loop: CASRRTQGLGTGELFF. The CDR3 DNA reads TGTGCCAGCAGGAGGACACAGGGGTTAGGAACCGGGGAGCTGTTTTTT.

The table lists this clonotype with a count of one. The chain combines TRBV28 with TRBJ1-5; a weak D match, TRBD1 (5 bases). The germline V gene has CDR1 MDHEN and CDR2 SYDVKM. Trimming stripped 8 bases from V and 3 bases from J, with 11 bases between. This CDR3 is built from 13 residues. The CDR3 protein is CASYRQNNQPQHF. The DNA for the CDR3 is TGTGCCAGCTATCGACAGAACAATCAGCCCCAGCATTTT.

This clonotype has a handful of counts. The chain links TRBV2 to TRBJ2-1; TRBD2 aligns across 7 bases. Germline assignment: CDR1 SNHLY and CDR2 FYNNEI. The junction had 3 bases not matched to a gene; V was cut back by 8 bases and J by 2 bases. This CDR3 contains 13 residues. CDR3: CASRGVAYNEQFF. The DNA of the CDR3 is TGTGCCAGCCGGGGGGTTGCCTACAATGAGCAGTTCTTC.

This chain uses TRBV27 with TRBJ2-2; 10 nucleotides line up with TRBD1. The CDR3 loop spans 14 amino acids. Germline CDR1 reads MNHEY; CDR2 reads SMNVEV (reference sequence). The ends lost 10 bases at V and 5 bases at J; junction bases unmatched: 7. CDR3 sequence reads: CATTGTGVTGELFF. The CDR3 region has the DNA TGTGCCACCACCGGGACAGGGGTTACCGGGGAGCTGTTTTTT.

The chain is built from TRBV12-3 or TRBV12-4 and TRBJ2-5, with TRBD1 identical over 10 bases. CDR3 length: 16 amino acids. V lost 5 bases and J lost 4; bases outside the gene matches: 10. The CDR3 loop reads CASSPGQGILGETQYF. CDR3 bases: TGTGCCAGCAGTCCGGGACAGGGGATCCTCGGAGAGACCCAGTACTTC.

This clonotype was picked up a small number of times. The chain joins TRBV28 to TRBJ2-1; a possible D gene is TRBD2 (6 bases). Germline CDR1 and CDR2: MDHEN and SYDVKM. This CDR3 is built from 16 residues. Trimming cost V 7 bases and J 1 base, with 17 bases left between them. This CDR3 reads CASKYGTPGSYNEQFF. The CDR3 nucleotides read TGTGCCAGCAAATATGGGACTCCCGGGTCCTACAATGAGCAGTTCTTC. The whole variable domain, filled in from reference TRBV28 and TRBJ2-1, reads DVKVTQSSRYLVKRTGEKVFLECVQDMDHENMFWYRQDPGLGLRLIYFSYDVKMKEKGDIPEGYSVSREKKERFSLILESASTNQTSMYLCASKYGTPGSYNEQFFGPGTRLTVL.

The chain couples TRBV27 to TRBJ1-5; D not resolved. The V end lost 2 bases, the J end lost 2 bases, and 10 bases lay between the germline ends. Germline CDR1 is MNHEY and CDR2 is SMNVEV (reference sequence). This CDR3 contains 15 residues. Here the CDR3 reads CASSLQPLGNQPQHF. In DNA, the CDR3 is TGTGCCAGCAGTTTACAGCCCCTTGGCAATCAGCCCCAGCATTTT.

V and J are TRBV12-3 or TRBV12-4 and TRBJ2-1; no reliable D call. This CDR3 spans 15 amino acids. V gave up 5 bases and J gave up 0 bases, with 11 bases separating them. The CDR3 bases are TGTGCCAGCAGTCCCGGATCATACTCCTACAATGAGCAGTTCTTC. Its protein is CASSPGSYSYNEQFF.

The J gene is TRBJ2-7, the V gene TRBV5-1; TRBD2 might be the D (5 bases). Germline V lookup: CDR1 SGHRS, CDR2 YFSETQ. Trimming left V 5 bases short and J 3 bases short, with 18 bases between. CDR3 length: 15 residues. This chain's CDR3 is CASSPERGVNYEQYF. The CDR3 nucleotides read TGCGCCAGCAGTCCCGAACGGGGAGTTAACTACGAGCAGTACTTC.

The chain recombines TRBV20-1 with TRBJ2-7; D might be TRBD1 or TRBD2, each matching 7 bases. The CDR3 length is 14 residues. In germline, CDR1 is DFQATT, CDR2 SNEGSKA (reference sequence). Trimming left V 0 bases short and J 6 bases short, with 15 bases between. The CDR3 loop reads CSAREGGTVREQYF. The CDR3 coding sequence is TGCAGTGCTAGAGAGGGGGGGACAGTTCGCGAGCAGTACTTC.

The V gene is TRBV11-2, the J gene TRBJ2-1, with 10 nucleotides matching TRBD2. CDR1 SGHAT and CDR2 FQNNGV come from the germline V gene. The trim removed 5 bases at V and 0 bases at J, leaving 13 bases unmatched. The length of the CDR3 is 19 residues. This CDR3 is CASSQEREGVFSSYNEQFF. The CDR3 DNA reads TGTGCCAGCAGCCAGGAGCGGGAGGGCGTGTTCAGCTCCTACAATGAGCAGTTCTTC.

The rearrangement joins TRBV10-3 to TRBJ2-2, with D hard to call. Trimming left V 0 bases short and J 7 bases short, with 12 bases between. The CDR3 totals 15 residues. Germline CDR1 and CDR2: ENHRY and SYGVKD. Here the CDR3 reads CAISESPNYGGELFF. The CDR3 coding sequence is TGTGCCATCAGTGAGTCGCCCAACTATGGCGGGGAGCTGTTTTTT.

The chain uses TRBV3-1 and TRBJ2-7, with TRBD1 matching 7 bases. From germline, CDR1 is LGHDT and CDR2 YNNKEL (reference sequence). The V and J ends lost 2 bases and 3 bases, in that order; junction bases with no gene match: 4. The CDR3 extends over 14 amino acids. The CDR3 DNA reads TGTGCCAGCAGCCAACCGGGACAGAACTACGAGCAGTACTTC. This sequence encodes CASSQPGQNYEQYF.